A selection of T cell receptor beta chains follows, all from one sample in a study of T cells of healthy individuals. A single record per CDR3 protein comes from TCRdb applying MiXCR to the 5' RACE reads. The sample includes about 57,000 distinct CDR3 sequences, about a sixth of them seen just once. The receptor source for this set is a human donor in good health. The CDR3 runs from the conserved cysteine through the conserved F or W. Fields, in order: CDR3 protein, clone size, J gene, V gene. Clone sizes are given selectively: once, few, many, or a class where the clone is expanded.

cdr3_aa: CASSFMGGTEAFF; clone_size: .; j_call: TRBJ1-1; v_call: TRBV5-6
cdr3_aa: CSVTQPGLYNEQFF; clone_size: few; j_call: TRBJ2-1; v_call: TRBV29-1
cdr3_aa: CARGDLGDTQYF; clone_size: many; j_call: TRBJ2-3; v_call: TRBV30
cdr3_aa: CAISRRDSMNTEAFF; clone_size: few; j_call: TRBJ1-1; v_call: TRBV10-3
cdr3_aa: CASGFGQGYNSPLHF; clone_size: many; j_call: TRBJ1-6; v_call: TRBV9
cdr3_aa: CASSDLFLGAPLHF; clone_size: .; j_call: TRBJ1-6; v_call: TRBV6-5
cdr3_aa: CSVEWRSTDTQYF; clone_size: many; j_call: TRBJ2-3; v_call: TRBV29-1
cdr3_aa: CSARRAGGRDTEAFF; clone_size: .; j_call: TRBJ1-1; v_call: TRBV20-1
cdr3_aa: CASSVGTGGILTGELFF; clone_size: few; j_call: TRBJ2-2; v_call: TRBV9
cdr3_aa: CASSEAPKGLETQYF; clone_size: few; j_call: TRBJ2-5; v_call: TRBV2
cdr3_aa: CSARDLGGSYGYTF; clone_size: .; j_call: TRBJ1-2; v_call: TRBV20-1
cdr3_aa: CATPSGGEGGYTF; clone_size: many; j_call: TRBJ1-2; v_call: TRBV24-1
cdr3_aa: CASSLGSWGYEQYF; clone_size: many; j_call: TRBJ2-7; v_call: TRBV7-2
cdr3_aa: CASSPKRTEYNEQFF; clone_size: .; j_call: TRBJ2-1; v_call: TRBV5-1
cdr3_aa: CSARASGRAGWAKNIQYF; clone_size: .; j_call: TRBJ2-4; v_call: TRBV20-1
cdr3_aa: CASSPPGNPNTGELFF; clone_size: few; j_call: TRBJ2-2; v_call: TRBV7-8
cdr3_aa: CASSSYGGASNEQFF; clone_size: .; j_call: TRBJ2-1; v_call: TRBV28
cdr3_aa: CASSLGLTTGQETQYF; clone_size: many; j_call: TRBJ2-5; v_call: TRBV11-3
cdr3_aa: CASSTLAGGHTDTQYF; clone_size: .; j_call: TRBJ2-3; v_call: TRBV28
cdr3_aa: CASSLNGQAYEQYF; clone_size: many; j_call: TRBJ2-7; v_call: TRBV7-9
cdr3_aa: CASSTRQGSYEQYF; clone_size: .; j_call: TRBJ2-7; v_call: TRBV19
cdr3_aa: CASSLNVGTDTQYF; clone_size: few; j_call: TRBJ2-3; v_call: TRBV11-2
cdr3_aa: CASSPSDGAAGELFF; clone_size: many; j_call: TRBJ2-2; v_call: TRBV3-1
cdr3_aa: CASSVGGAREQYF; clone_size: .; j_call: TRBJ2-7; v_call: TRBV9
cdr3_aa: CASSYKEKLFF; clone_size: many; j_call: TRBJ1-4; v_call: TRBV6-6
cdr3_aa: CASSLAIGSGNTIYF; clone_size: few; j_call: TRBJ1-3; v_call: TRBV12-3/TRBV12-4